Shown below are 5 T cell receptor beta chains from a single sample sequenced in a study of cytomegalovirus exposure and HLA in healthy donors. Assay used: immunoSEQ multiplex PCR; TCRdb lists only in-frame clones, some missing. The repertoire holds about 130,000 clones, with about 96% as singletons. The specimen sequenced was PBMCs. The receptors originated from a man aged 18 to 35 in good health and CMV-seronegative.

The chain recombines TRBV27 with TRBJ2-2; weak D call: TRBD1 (6 bases). Looked up from germline, CDR1 is MNHEY and CDR2 is SMNVEV (reference sequence). This CDR3 region has 15 residues. V lost 6 bases and J 4 bases, leaving 15 bases between the germline ends. The CDR3 region has the DNA TGTGCCAGCAGACTACCACAGGGTTCCACCGGGGAGCTGTTTTTT. This gives the protein CASRLPQGSTGELFF.

The V call is TRBV18, the J call TRBJ1-5; D might be TRBD1 (6 bases). The CDR3 is 14 amino acids. The V gene lost 5 bases and the J gene lost 3 bases, with 11 bases spanning the gap. CDR1 KGHSH and CDR2 LQKENI come from the germline V gene. The CDR3 sequence: CASSGGQDNQPQHF. The CDR3 DNA follows: TGTGCCAGCTCAGGGGGACAAGACAATCAGCCCCAGCATTTT. Full variable domain (rest looked up from reference TRBV18 and TRBJ1-5): NAGVMQNPRHLVRRRGQEARLRCSPMKGHSHVYWYRQLPEEGLKFMVYLQKENIIDESGMPKERFSAEFPKEGPSILRIQQVVRGDSAAYFCASSGGQDNQPQHFGDGTRLSIL.

This chain uses TRBV11-3 with TRBJ2-7; 11 bases align to TRBD2. Germline assignment: CDR1 SGHNT and CDR2 YENEEA. The CDR3 extends over 12 amino acids. After removal of 5 bases from V and 9 bases from J, the junction contained 3 bases not matched to a gene. In DNA form, the CDR3 reads TGTGCCAGCAGCCCGCTAGCGGGAGGGCAGTACTTC. Protein sequence: CASSPLAGGQYF.

A single count supports this clone. The rearrangement uses TRBV11-3 and TRBJ2-1; possible D gene TRBD1, 6 bases. The CDR3 runs to 13 residues. Trimming removed 5 bases from V and 4 bases from J, with 9 bases in between. The germline CDR1 and CDR2 sequences are SGHNT and YENEEA. As DNA, the CDR3 is TGTGCCAGCAGCCCGGGACAATACAATGAGCAGTTCTTC. Its protein is CASSPGQYNEQFF.

The chain links TRBV5-1 to TRBJ1-2; D remains unclear. The V end was cut by 1 base, the J end by 0 bases, with 10 bases between. CDR1 is SGHRS, CDR2 YFSETQ, per germline. The CDR3 is 15 residues long. CDR3 loop: CASSLRTEANYGYTF. The CDR3 nucleotides read TGCGCCAGCAGCTTGAGAACAGAAGCTAACTATGGCTACACCTTC.